These 25 T cell receptor beta chains originate from one sample sequenced in a study of stem cell transplantation in POMP-related autoinflammatory disease. Assay used: immunoSEQ multiplex PCR; TCRdb lists only in-frame clones, some missing. The sample consists of around 32,000 clones, 80% to 90% of them appearing once. The sample here was CD4+ T cells from PBMCs, taken before stem cell transplantation. The source of these receptors is a human donor with POMP-related autoinflammation and immune dysregulation (PRAID).

The chain employs TRBV19 and TRBJ1-4; no reliable D call. Trimming removed 4 bases at V and 2 bases at J, with 11 bases between. The CDR3 is 15 residues long. CDR1 and CDR2 from the germline V gene are LNHDA and SQIVND (reference sequence). CDR3 coding DNA: TGTGCCAGTAGTACCCTCTCGGGGACTAATGAAAAACTGTTTTTT. The encoded protein is CASSTLSGTNEKLFF. Looking up the rest from reference TRBV19 and TRBJ1-4 gives the full variable domain: DGGITQSPKYLFRKEGQNVTLSCEQNLNHDAMYWYRQDPGQGLRLIYYSQIVNDFQKGDIAEGYSVSREKKESFPLTVTSAQKNPTAFYLCASSTLSGTNEKLFFGSGTQLSVL.

The J gene is TRBJ1-2, the V gene TRBV7-9; TRBD1 might be the D (6 bases). With 1 base removed from V and 6 bases from J, the gap between germline ends came to 9 bases. The germline CDR1 and CDR2 sequences are SEHNR and FQNEAQ (reference sequence). The CDR3 spans 13 residues. Written as DNA, the CDR3 is TGTGCCAGCAGCTTAGGGGGGGCTGATGGCTACACCTTC. Its translation: CASSLGGADGYTF.

The chain recombines TRBV6-5 with TRBJ1-4; no clear D gene. V gave up 7 bases and J gave up 6 bases, with 12 bases separating them. The length of the CDR3 is 13 residues. Germline loops: CDR1 MNHEY, CDR2 SVGAGI. The CDR3 spells CASKDSRDEKLFF. DNA of the CDR3: TGTGCCAGCAAAGACTCTAGGGATGAAAAACTGTTTTTT.

The V gene is TRBV28, the J gene TRBJ2-2; D remains ambiguous. Between the trimmed V and J ends, which lost 3 bases and 2 bases, there was a span of 7 bases. Germline CDR1 reads MDHEN; CDR2 reads SYDVKM. This CDR3 has 14 residues. The CDR3 sequence: CASSFTANTGELFF. The DNA of the CDR3 is TGTGCCAGCAGTTTCACCGCTAACACCGGGGAGCTGTTTTTT.

The V and J genes are TRBV6-1 and TRBJ2-3; D could derive from TRBD1 or TRBD2 (5 bases each). Trimming removed 2 bases from V and 13 bases from J, with 19 bases in between. Per the germline V gene, CDR1 is MNHNS and CDR2 is SASEGT. CDR3 length: 14 residues. The CDR3, as DNA: TGTGCCAGCAGTGAAACCCCCCCGGGACCCACGGAGTATTTT. Its translation is CASSETPPGPTEYF.

The chain employs TRBV20-1 and TRBJ2-7; no clear D. CDR3 length equals 11 residues. Germline V lookup: CDR1 DFQATT, CDR2 SNEGSKA (reference sequence). V was pared by 6 bases and J by 5 bases, with 11 bases between. The CDR3 sequence: CSAASGDEQYF. In nucleotides, the CDR3 is TGCAGTGCGGCTAGTGGGGACGAGCAGTACTTC.

The V and J genes are TRBV29-1 and TRBJ1-5; perhaps TRBD1 as D (6 bases). V lost 6 bases and J 6 bases, leaving 12 bases between the germline ends. The CDR3 extends over 12 amino acids. Per the germline V gene, CDR1 is SQVTM and CDR2 is ANQGSEA. CDR3 coding DNA: TGCAGCGTCGGGGGGCTGGGTCAGCCCCAGCATTTT. This translates into CSVGGLGQPQHF.

This chain uses TRBV19 with TRBJ1-2; D is possibly TRBD1 (5 bases). Trimming stripped 3 bases from V and 12 bases from J, with 14 bases between. The CDR3 loop spans 12 amino acids. Germline values: CDR1 LNHDA, CDR2 SQIVND (reference sequence). CDR3 sequence reads: CASSMPLGVHTF. The CDR3 DNA follows: TGTGCCAGTAGTATGCCCTTGGGGGTGCACACCTTC.

The rearrangement links TRBV4-1 to TRBJ1-1; a weak D match, TRBD1 (6 bases). Germline loops: CDR1 MGHRA, CDR2 YSYEKL. The CDR3 has 14 residues. The V end was cut by 0 bases, the J end by 5 bases, with 10 bases between. The CDR3 loop reads CASSQESQGTEAFF. The CDR3 nucleotides are TGCGCCAGCAGCCAAGAGTCCCAGGGGACTGAAGCTTTCTTT.

The chain couples TRBV20-1 to TRBJ2-1; D gene unclear. Germline V lookup: CDR1 DFQATT, CDR2 SNEGSKA (reference sequence). This CDR3 spans 11 amino acids. The germline V and J ends were trimmed by 4 bases and 9 bases, with 10 bases remaining between them. DNA of the CDR3: TGCAGTGCTACTCTAGGACCTGAGCAGTTCTTC. Amino acids: CSATLGPEQFF.

The chain is built from TRBV9 and TRBJ2-5; the D is unclear. This CDR3 is built from 15 residues. V lost 4 bases and J 5 bases, leaving 18 bases between the germline ends. CDR1 SGDLS and CDR2 YYNGEE come from the germline V gene. The CDR3, as DNA: TGTGCCAGCAGCCCAACGACCCTGTCTCAGGAGACCCAGTACTTC. It codes for CASSPTTLSQETQYF.

This sequence joins TRBV27 and TRBJ1-2; 9 bases map to TRBD1. V shed 6 bases, J shed 7 bases, and the junction held 12 bases outside the gene matches. The CDR3 sequence is 15 residues long. Germline values: CDR1 MNHEY, CDR2 SMNVEV (reference sequence). The chain's CDR3 is CASSYINRGHSGYTF. Here the CDR3 DNA reads TGTGCCAGCAGCTATATCAACAGGGGGCATAGTGGCTACACCTTC.

This chain uses TRBV25-1 with TRBJ2-1; 7 bases map to TRBD2. V shed 2 bases, J shed 7 bases, and the junction held 14 bases outside the gene matches. Germline CDR1 is MGHDK and CDR2 is SYGVNS. The CDR3 runs 17 residues. CDR3 protein: CASSEGLAGLPQNEQFF. CDR3 coding DNA: TGTGCCAGCAGTGAAGGTCTCGCGGGACTACCCCAGAATGAGCAGTTCTTC.

The rearrangement joins TRBV2 to TRBJ2-3; 10 bases line up with TRBD2. The V segment lost 6 bases and the J segment 5 bases; nucleotides outside the gene matches: 8. The CDR3 is 15 residues long. Germline assignment: CDR1 SNHLY and CDR2 FYNNEI. The CDR3 is CASSGGLAGEDTQYF. In DNA form, the CDR3 reads TGTGCCAGCAGCGGTGGTCTAGCGGGAGAAGATACGCAGTATTTT.

The chain employs TRBV28 and TRBJ2-7; a possible D gene is TRBD2 (6 bases). This CDR3 is built from 13 residues. Germline CDR1 and CDR2: MDHEN and SYDVKM. V dropped 6 bases and J dropped 6 bases, with 15 bases sitting between them. The CDR3 protein is CASSYGGNGEQYF. The CDR3 DNA reads as TGTGCCAGCAGCTACGGGGGTAACGGCGAGCAGTACTTC.

This chain connects TRBV7-2 to TRBJ1-2; D gene ambiguous. Germline CDR1 reads SGHTA; CDR2 reads FQGNSA. CDR3 size: 15 residues. Trimming removed 1 base at V and 5 bases at J, with 14 bases between. The CDR3 DNA follows: TGTGCCAGCAGCTTAGGGTCTTCTCGGGCTTATGGCTACACCTTC. Encoded protein: CASSLGSSRAYGYTF.

CDR3 in DNA: TGTGCCAGCAGCCCTCTTTCCCTTCTCACAGATACGCAGTATTTT. It translates to CASSPLSLLTDTQYF. This chain uses TRBV7-3 with TRBJ2-3; no clear D gene. The CDR3 extends over 15 amino acids. Germline lookup yields CDR1 SGHTA and CDR2 FQGTGA. V was pared by 5 bases and J by 2 bases, with 14 bases between.

J is TRBJ1-5 and V is TRBV25-1, with TRBD1 matching over 7 bases. Germline values: CDR1 MGHDK, CDR2 SYGVNS. The CDR3 length is 14 residues. Germline trimming cut 3 bases from V and 6 bases from J; bases unmatched to any gene: 5. CDR3 coding DNA: TGTGCCAGCAGTGAGCCAGGGGGGGGTCAGCCCCAGCATTTT. Translating it yields CASSEPGGGQPQHF.

The chain is built from TRBV10-3 and TRBJ2-1; D is unclear. The germline gives CDR1 ENHRY, CDR2 SYGVKD. CDR3 length: 12 amino acids. V was shortened by 6 bases and J by 7 bases, with 10 bases between the two germline ends. In DNA form, the CDR3 reads TGTGCCATCAGCGCAGACGGGAATGAGCAGTTCTTC. This encodes CAISADGNEQFF.

The chain joins TRBV7-3 to TRBJ2-2; D is unclear. V was pared by 5 bases and J by 7 bases, with 8 bases between. The CDR3 runs 12 residues. Germline V gives CDR1 SGHTA, CDR2 FQGTGA. In DNA, the CDR3 is TGTGCCAGCAGCGTCAATAGCGGGGAGCTGTTTTTT. Translation: CASSVNSGELFF.

The chain combines TRBV28 with TRBJ2-7, with 10 bases matching TRBD2. The ends lost 6 bases at V and 3 bases at J; junction bases unmatched: 8. CDR3 length: 15 amino acids. The germline CDR1 and CDR2 sequences are MDHEN and SYDVKM. The CDR3, as DNA: TGTGCCAGCAGCCCCCCAGTAGCGGGAGGCTACGAGCAGTACTTC. As protein: CASSPPVAGGYEQYF.

The chain carries TRBV13 and TRBJ2-1, with 12 bases identical to TRBD2. The CDR3 loop spans 19 amino acids. The trim removed 1 base at V and 0 bases at J, leaving 7 bases unmatched. The germline CDR1 and CDR2 sequences are PRHDT and FYEKMQ (reference sequence). This CDR3 reads CASSLELAGGVSSYNEQFF. CDR3 DNA sequence: TGTGCCAGCAGCTTAGAACTAGCGGGAGGCGTTAGCTCCTACAATGAGCAGTTCTTC.

This chain links TRBV7-9 with TRBJ2-3; no clear D gene. The CDR3 length is 11 residues. Trimming shortened V by 2 bases and J by 5 bases, and 2 bases separated the two germline ends. Germline values: CDR1 SEHNR, CDR2 FQNEAQ (reference sequence). As DNA, the CDR3 is TGTGCCAGCAGCTTAAGAGATACGCAGTATTTT. The encoded protein is CASSLRDTQYF.

The chain combines TRBV11-2 with TRBJ2-5; D call uncertain. The J call is uncertain, as TRBJ2-7 better fits the DNA end. Germline V gene lookup returns CDR1 SGHAT and CDR2 FQNNGV. This CDR3 contains 13 residues. The CDR3 bases are TGTGCCAGCAGCTTAGATCCCTCCTACGAGCAGTACTTC. This sequence encodes CASSLDPSYEQYF.

The chain carries TRBV18 and TRBJ2-7; D uncertain. V was trimmed by 2 bases and J by 4 bases, leaving 27 bases between them. Germline CDR1 KGHSH, CDR2 LQKENI. CDR3 size: 19 residues. For the CDR3, the DNA is TGTGCCAGCTCACCAGGAACAACTTTAACCGGTCCACTGGTGTACGAGCAGTACTTC. It yields the protein CASSPGTTLTGPLVYEQYF.